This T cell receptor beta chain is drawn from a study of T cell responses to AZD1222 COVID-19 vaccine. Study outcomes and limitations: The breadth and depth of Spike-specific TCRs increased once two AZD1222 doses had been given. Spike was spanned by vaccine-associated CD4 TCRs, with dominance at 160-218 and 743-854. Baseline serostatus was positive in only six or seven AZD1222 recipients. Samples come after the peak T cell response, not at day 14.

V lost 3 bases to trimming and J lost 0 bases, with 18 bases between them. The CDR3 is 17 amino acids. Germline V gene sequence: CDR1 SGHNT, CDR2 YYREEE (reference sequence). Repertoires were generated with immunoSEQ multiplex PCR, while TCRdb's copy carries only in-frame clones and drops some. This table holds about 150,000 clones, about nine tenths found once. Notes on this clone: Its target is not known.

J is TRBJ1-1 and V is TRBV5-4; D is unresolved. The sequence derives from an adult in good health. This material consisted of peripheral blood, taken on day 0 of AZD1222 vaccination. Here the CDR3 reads CASSSGRWASMNTEAFF. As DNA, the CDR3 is TGTGCCAGCAGCTCTGGCAGATGGGCGTCGATGAACACTGAAGCTTTCTTT.